A selection of T cell receptor beta chains follows, all from one sample in a study of shared clonotypes between healthy human individuals. TCRdb's copy holds only in-frame clones and misses some; the assay was immunoSEQ multiplex PCR. Here the sample spans roughly 2,500,000 clones, 80% to 95% being singletons. Sequencing was carried out using naive CD4+ T cells from PBMCs. The receptors originated from a man younger than 35 in good health. Some clones in this sample may be carry-over from other donors' samples. Each CDR3 is given with its conserved first and last residue. A D gene is named only where the DNA matches it firmly. Only part of the rows carry a size: once, few, many, or a class if the clone is expanded.

size: once
V: TRBV6-4
D: TRBD2
J: TRBJ2-7
CDR3: CASSPGLEPESGYEQYF
DNA: TGTGCCAGCAGCCCGGGACTAGAACCCGAGAGTGGGTACGAGCAGTACTTC

size: .
V: TRBV28
D: .
J: TRBJ1-2
CDR3: CASSLSPGRRHYGYTF
DNA: TGTGCCAGCAGTTTATCCCCAGGCAGGAGACACTATGGCTACACCTTC

size: .
V: TRBV5-8
D: .
J: TRBJ2-5
CDR3: CASSLDYEETQYF
DNA: TGTGCCAGCAGCTTGGACTATGAAGAGACCCAGTACTTC

size: .
V: TRBV11-2
D: TRBD1
J: TRBJ2-5
CDR3: CASSLDRTGQGPQSKTQYF
DNA: TGTGCCAGCAGCTTAGATCGGACGGGACAGGGCCCACAGTCGAAGACCCAGTACTTC

size: .
V: TRBV5-1
D: .
J: TRBJ1-1
CDR3: CASSLEHQNTEAFF
DNA: TGCGCCAGCAGCTTGGAACATCAGAACACTGAAGCTTTCTTT

size: .
V: TRBV28
D: TRBD2
J: TRBJ2-3
CDR3: CASSFARLAGVLDTQYF
DNA: TGTGCCAGCAGTTTCGCCCGGCTAGCGGGAGTATTGGATACGCAGTATTTT

size: .
V: TRBV6-1
D: .
J: TRBJ2-1
CDR3: CASSEAWRAVEQFF
DNA: TGTGCCAGCAGTGAAGCTTGGAGGGCGGTCGAGCAGTTCTTC

size: .
V: TRBV11-1
D: .
J: TRBJ2-7
CDR3: CASSKRTGSGEQYF
DNA: TGTGCCAGCAGCAAGCGGACGGGTTCGGGGGAGCAGTACTTC

size: few
V: TRBV20-1
D: TRBD1
J: TRBJ1-2
CDR3: CSARDRAGYTF
DNA: TGCAGTGCCAGGGACAGGGCTGGCTACACCTTC

size: .
V: TRBV19
D: TRBD1
J: TRBJ2-1
CDR3: CASSWGQGYVEQFF
DNA: TGTGCCAGTAGTTGGGGACAGGGGTACGTTGAGCAGTTCTTC

size: .
V: TRBV7-7
D: .
J: TRBJ2-7
CDR3: CASSLGAGAYEQYF
DNA: TGTGCCAGCAGCTTAGGGGCAGGGGCCTACGAGCAGTACTTC

size: .
V: TRBV18
D: TRBD2
J: TRBJ2-7
CDR3: CASSPTRAGERGEQYF
DNA: TGTGCCAGCTCACCCACCCGGGCGGGAGAGCGCGGCGAGCAGTACTTC

size: .
V: TRBV6-5
D: .
J: TRBJ2-1
CDR3: CASSYGLGANNEQFF
DNA: TGTGCCAGCAGTTACGGGTTGGGGGCTAACAATGAGCAGTTCTTC

size: .
V: TRBV18
D: TRBD1
J: TRBJ1-4
CDR3: CASSRDRGQNEKLFF
DNA: TGTGCCAGCTCCCGGGACAGGGGGCAAAATGAAAAACTGTTTTTT

size: .
V: TRBV27
D: .
J: TRBJ2-3
CDR3: CASSQPPDTQYF
DNA: TGTGCCAGCAGTCAACCCCCAGATACGCAGTATTTT

size: once
V: TRBV11-3
D: .
J: TRBJ2-1
CDR3: CASGPGEAEQFF
DNA: TGTGCCAGCGGACCGGGGGAGGCTGAGCAGTTCTTC

size: once
V: TRBV5-5
D: .
J: TRBJ1-3
CDR3: CASRRGDNSGNTIYF
DNA: TGTGCCAGCAGGAGGGGTGATAACTCTGGAAACACCATATATTTT

size: .
V: TRBV5-1
D: TRBD2
J: TRBJ2-1
CDR3: CASSLLGTSGNEQFF
DNA: TGCGCCAGCAGCTTGTTGGGGACTAGCGGCAATGAGCAGTTCTTC

size: .
V: TRBV7-3
D: .
J: TRBJ2-3
CDR3: CASSSAGGTQYF
DNA: TGTGCCAGCAGCTCAGCGGGTGGTACGCAGTATTTT

size: .
V: TRBV5-1
D: .
J: TRBJ2-3
CDR3: CASSPRGGSTDTQYF
DNA: TGCGCCAGCAGCCCCAGGGGCGGAAGCACAGATACGCAGTATTTT

size: .
V: TRBV14
D: TRBD1
J: TRBJ2-7
CDR3: CASSRYTGTGPYAQYF
DNA: TGTGCCAGCAGCAGGTACACCGGGACAGGACCTTACGCGCAGTACTTC

size: .
V: TRBV7-2
D: .
J: TRBJ2-7
CDR3: CASSLAPALTYEQYF
DNA: TGTGCCAGCAGCTTAGCCCCGGCTCTTACCTACGAGCAGTACTTC

size: .
V: TRBV5-4
D: .
J: TRBJ2-1
CDR3: CASSLAGPGNEQFF
DNA: TGTGCCAGCAGCTTGGCCGGGCCCGGCAATGAGCAGTTCTTC